Many counts were recorded for the clone carrying this T cell receptor beta chain. Its matching antigen is unknown. One entry per CDR3 protein, called by TCRdb with MiXCR from the 5' RACE reads. Of 15,000 to 20,000 distinct CDR3 sequences detected, about 5% appear once; the ten largest clones hold roughly 6.3%. J gave up 5 bases and V 5 bases, and 6 bases lay outside the gene matches. Germline lookup yields CDR1 DFQATT and CDR2 SNEGSKA (reference sequence). CDR3 length equals 13 residues. The data stem from a study of early T cells in non-severe SARS-CoV-2 infection. Overall study findings and caveats: Anti-spike CD8 responses were favored by VDJdb matching, which missed private and CD4 specificities.

The chain joins TRBV20-1 to TRBJ2-1; TRBD1 matches at 7 bases. This TCR was recovered from an adult who was a healthcare worker with PCR-confirmed SARS-CoV-2 infection or an uninfected control (not recorded which). Input material: whole blood. The CDR3 loop reads CSAYRTGNNEQFF. CDR3 bases: TGCAGTGCTTATCGGACAGGAAACAATGAGCAGTTCTTC.